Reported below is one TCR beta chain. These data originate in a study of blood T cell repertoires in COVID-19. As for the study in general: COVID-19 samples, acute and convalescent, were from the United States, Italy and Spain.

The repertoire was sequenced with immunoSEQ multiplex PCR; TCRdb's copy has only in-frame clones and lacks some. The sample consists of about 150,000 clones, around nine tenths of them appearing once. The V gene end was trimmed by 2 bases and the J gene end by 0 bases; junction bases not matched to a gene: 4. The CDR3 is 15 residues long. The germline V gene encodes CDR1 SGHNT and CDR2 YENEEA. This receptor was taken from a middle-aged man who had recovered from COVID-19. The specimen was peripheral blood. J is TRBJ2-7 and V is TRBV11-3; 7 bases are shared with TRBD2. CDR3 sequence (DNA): TGTGCCAGCAGCTTATCGCGGGGGACCTCCTACGAGCAGTACTTC. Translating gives CASSLSRGTSYEQYF.